This passage covers 3 T cell receptor beta chains from one sample sequenced in a study of CD8+CD57+ T cells in acquired aplastic anemia (dated by TCRdb to between 2017 and 2018). Expansion of CD8+CD57+ cells had been shown by flow cytometry in the patients chosen for sequencing. TCRdb lists the instrument as Illumina HiSeq 2000. Profiling of TCR beta VDJ combinations and CDR3 sequences used genomic DNA as the template. TCRdb's own reprocessing of the public reads used fastp at Q25 and MiXCR and kept productive beta chains. Entries are consolidated by CDR3 protein sequence, retaining the most common genes and DNA. For this sample the table gives some 200,000 distinct CDR3 sequences, of which roughly 50% were detected only once. Clones ranked in the top ten supply 20% of the sample. The sample consisted of sorted CD4+, CD8+, or CD8+CD57+ T cells (not recorded which) from PBMCs. These receptors all come from a human donor with aplastic anemia.

The CDR3 reads CATSGGQIAYNEQYF. The CDR3 DNA reads as TGTGCCACCAGTGGGGGACAGATAGCCTACAATGAGCAGTACTTC. This sequence joins TRBV24-1 and TRBJ2-7, with 7 bases identical to TRBD1. Germline V CDR1 and CDR2: KGHDR, SFDVKD. The junction had 13 bases not matched to a gene; V was cut back by 5 bases and J by 7 bases. The length of the CDR3 is 15 residues.

This clonotype was detected many times. This rearrangement joins TRBV28 to TRBJ2-1; D might be TRBD1 (6 bases). Germline loops: CDR1 MDHEN, CDR2 SYDVKM. Between the trimmed V and J ends, which lost 4 bases and 8 bases, there was a span of 15 bases. The CDR3 loop spans 14 amino acids. CDR3 in amino acids: CASSSTGTIDEQFF. The CDR3 coding sequence is TGTGCCAGCAGTTCTACCGGGACAATTGATGAGCAGTTCTTC.

This clonotype was seen a few times. The genes are TRBV6-1 and TRBJ1-5; 9 positions match TRBD1. The CDR3 totals 15 residues. CDR1 and CDR2 (germline): MNHNS, SASEGT. The J segment lost 6 bases and the V segment lost 2 bases, leaving 5 bases of the junction unmatched. As DNA, the CDR3 is TGTGCCAGCAGTGAAATGGGACAGGGAGGTCAGCCCCAGCATTTT. This gives the protein CASSEMGQGGQPQHF.